This T cell receptor (beta chain) comes out of a study of human T cells and chemical hapten exposure. Germline V gene sequence: CDR1 MGHDK, CDR2 SYGVNS. The CDR3 extends over 13 amino acids. The ends lost 4 bases at V and 7 bases at J; junction bases unmatched: 4. In the library, unique molecular identifiers were attached to individual cDNA molecules. Using its own MiXCR run on the RACE reads, TCRdb lists one record per CDR3 protein. Here the sample spans about 100,000 distinct CDR3 sequences, roughly 10% being singletons. Sample time point: patch test 2, 6 weeks after DPC sensitization. Treatment given: therapeutic diphenylcyclopropenone sensitization with weekly scalp DPC. This clonotype was observed a handful of times. Its specificity is unknown. The study's findings and limits: Relative to controls, expanded TCRs formed significantly more large CDR3 similarity clusters. With regard to DPC sensitization, TCRs above 1 in 1000 frequency did not change. PT1 expanded TCR counts and patch test score were linked, and their correlation was positive.

The sequence derives from a woman between 40 and 55 years old with alopecia areata. Some clones in this sample may be carry-over from other donors' samples. The sequences come from whole blood, collected in connection with sensitization to the hapten diphenylcyclopropenone (DPC). The chain couples TRBV25-1 to TRBJ1-5; 7 bases line up with TRBD1. DNA for the CDR3: TGTGCCAGCAGTGCTCAGGGGGGGCAGCCCCAGCATTTT. As protein: CASSAQGGQPQHF.